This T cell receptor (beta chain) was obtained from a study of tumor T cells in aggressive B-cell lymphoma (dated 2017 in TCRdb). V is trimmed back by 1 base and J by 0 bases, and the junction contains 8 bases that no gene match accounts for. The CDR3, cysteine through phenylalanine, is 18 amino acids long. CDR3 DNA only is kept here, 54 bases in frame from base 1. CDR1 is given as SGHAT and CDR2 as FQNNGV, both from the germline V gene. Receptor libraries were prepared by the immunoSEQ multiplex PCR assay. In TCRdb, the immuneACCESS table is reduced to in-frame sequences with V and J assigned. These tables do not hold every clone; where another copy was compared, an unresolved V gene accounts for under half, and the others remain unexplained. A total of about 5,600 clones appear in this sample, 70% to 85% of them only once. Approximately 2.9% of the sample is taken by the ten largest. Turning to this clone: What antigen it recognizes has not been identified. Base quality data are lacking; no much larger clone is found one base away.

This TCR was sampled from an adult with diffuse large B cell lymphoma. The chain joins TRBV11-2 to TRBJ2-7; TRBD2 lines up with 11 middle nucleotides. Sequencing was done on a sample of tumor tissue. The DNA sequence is TGTGCCAGCAGCTTAGTTCCCCCACTAGCGGGGGCCTCCTACGAGCAGTACTTC. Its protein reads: CASSLVPPLAGASYEQYF. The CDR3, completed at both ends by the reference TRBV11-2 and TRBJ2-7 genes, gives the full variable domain EAGVAQSPRYKIIEKRQSVAFWCNPISGHATLYWYQQILGQGPKLLIQFQNNGVVDDSQLPKDRFSAERLKGVDSTLKIQPAKLEDSAVYLCASSLVPPLAGASYEQYFGPGTRLTVT.